These 11 T cell receptor beta chains were sequenced from one sample in a study of blood T cell repertoires in COVID-19. TCRdb keeps only in-frame clones here, not all; method: immunoSEQ multiplex PCR. The data hold some 46,000 clones, with over 80% observed a single time. Sequencing input: peripheral blood. These receptors all come from a man aged 50 to 60 with acute or convalescent COVID-19.

The J gene is TRBJ1-1, the V gene TRBV29-1; 8 bases map to TRBD1. Germline CDR1 is SQVTM and CDR2 is ANQGSEA. CDR3 size: 14 residues. In nucleotides, the CDR3 is TGCACACCAGGAGGGGACAGGATGAACACTGAAGCTTTCTTT. This translates into CTPGGDRMNTEAFF.

The gene calls are TRBV19 and TRBJ2-4, with 7 bases that match TRBD1. Trimming took 5 bases from V and 9 from J; bases not matched to a gene: 19. Germline lookup yields CDR1 LNHDA and CDR2 SQIVND (reference sequence). The CDR3 has 17 amino acids. CDR3 DNA: TGTGCCAGTAGTCTACAGGGGCTTGGGCCAGCAGGGATCATTCAGTACTTC. Its protein is CASSLQGLGPAGIIQYF.

This clone was seen a few times. The rearrangement links TRBV4-2 to TRBJ2-3, with D possibly matching TRBD1 (5 bases). V lost 1 base and J 5 bases, leaving 13 bases between the germline ends. This CDR3 has 15 residues. From germline, CDR1 is LGHNA and CDR2 YNFKEQ. CDR3 sequence (DNA): TGTGCCAGCAGCCAAGCCTCAGGGTGGGGAGATACGCAGTATTTT. Protein product: CASSQASGWGDTQYF.

J is TRBJ1-2 and V is TRBV6-5, with D uncertain. The CDR3 length is 15 residues. CDR1 and CDR2 from the germline V gene are MNHEY and SVGAGI. Trimming stripped 2 bases from V and 0 bases from J, with 10 bases between. This CDR3 reads CASSYGLLTNYGYTF. Here the CDR3 DNA reads TGTGCCAGCAGTTACGGGCTACTTACTAACTATGGCTACACCTTC.

The rearrangement links TRBV3-1 (or the pseudogene TRBV3-2) to TRBJ2-5; D uncertain. Trimming removed 1 base from V and 1 base from J, with 10 bases in between. CDR1 and CDR2 (germline): LGHDT, YNNKEL (reference sequence). The CDR3 spans 15 residues. The CDR3: CASSQVQAPQETQYF. The CDR3 bases are TGTGCCAGCAGCCAAGTGCAGGCACCCCAAGAGACCCAGTACTTC.

The V gene is TRBV9, the J gene TRBJ1-2; 12 bases agree with TRBD1. CDR3 size: 16 residues. Germline V gene data show CDR1 as SGDLS and CDR2 as YYNGEE. The J segment lost 5 bases and the V segment lost 2 bases, leaving 7 bases of the junction unmatched. The CDR3 DNA sequence: TGTGCCAGCAGCGTGGGACAGGGGGCGCTTTTTTATGGCTACACCTTC. Its protein product is CASSVGQGALFYGYTF.

This clone was seen just once. In DNA form, the CDR3 reads TGTGCCAGCAGCTTACAGGGGTCCACTGAAGCTTTCTTT. This translates into CASSLQGSTEAFF. This sequence joins TRBV11-2 and TRBJ1-1, with D tentatively TRBD1 (6 bases). Germline values: CDR1 SGHAT, CDR2 FQNNGV. Between the trimmed V and J ends, which lost 2 bases and 4 bases, there was a span of 8 bases. CDR3 length: 13 residues.

The V gene is TRBV5-1, the J gene TRBJ1-6, with D uncertain. Germline lookup yields CDR1 SGHRS and CDR2 YFSETQ. The CDR3 is 14 amino acids. The V end lost 0 bases, the J end lost 10 bases, and 11 bases lay between the germline ends. CDR3 residues: CASSLDSFSSPLHF. As DNA, the CDR3 is TGCGCCAGCAGCTTGGACAGTTTTTCATCACCCCTCCACTTT.

V usage is TRBV7-2 and J usage is TRBJ2-1; D remains unclear. Germline-derived CDR1 and CDR2 are SGHTA and FQGNSA. V was trimmed by 4 bases and J by 8 bases, leaving 12 bases between them. This CDR3 has 13 amino acids. CDR3 protein: CASSSRSLDEQFF. In DNA, the CDR3 is TGTGCCAGCAGCTCAAGGAGTCTGGATGAGCAGTTCTTC.

The chain couples TRBV7-7 to TRBJ2-5, with 11 bases that match TRBD2. CDR1 and CDR2 from the germline V gene are SSHAT and FNYEAQ (reference sequence). This CDR3 has 16 residues. With V trimmed by 6 bases and J by 6 bases, 12 bases remained unmatched. CDR3 sequence reads: CASSYNSGGAGQTQYF. The DNA of the CDR3 is TGTGCCAGCAGTTACAATAGCGGGGGGGCCGGACAGACCCAGTACTTC.

This chain uses TRBV15 with TRBJ2-3, with 10 bases aligning to TRBD1. Germline loops: CDR1 LNHNV, CDR2 YYDKDF (reference sequence). The CDR3 is 16 amino acids. The J segment lost 6 bases and the V segment lost 4 bases, leaving 10 bases of the junction unmatched. CDR3 sequence: CATSIPTGGFGDTQYF. The CDR3 nucleotides are TGTGCCACCAGCATACCGACAGGGGGCTTTGGGGATACGCAGTATTTT.